This T cell receptor (beta chain) was obtained from a study of cytomegalovirus exposure and HLA in healthy donors. Study-level results: TRBV6-2, TRBV6-3 and some other V segments were excluded as indistinguishable.

Turning to this clone: The target antigen is unknown.

CDR3 length: 15 amino acids. V shed 3 bases, J shed 5 bases, and the junction held 6 bases outside the gene matches. Germline V gene lookup returns CDR1 LGHNA and CDR2 YSLEER. Sampled while nominally healthy, donors likely had unrecorded immune exposures. The PCR used 60 Vbeta and 13 Jbeta primers. Some clones are missing from TCRdb's copy, which holds only in-frame ones; the method was immunoSEQ multiplex PCR. The repertoire includes around 120,000 clones, 60% to 75% of them detected once, and 11% sits in the top ten. Sequencing was carried out using PBMCs. The rearrangement uses TRBV4-3 and TRBJ1-1, with 10 positions matching TRBD1. This clonotype originated in a man aged 35-49 years in good health and CMV-seropositive. CDR3 nucleotides: TGCGCCAGCAGCCACCGGGACAGGGGAGAAACTGAAGCTTTCTTT. This encodes CASSHRDRGETEAFF.